The clone carrying this T cell receptor beta chain appeared once. The antigen is not known. These data belong to a study of T cells in localized non-small cell lung cancer. Study findings and constraints: A raised T cell density in blood coincided with lengthier overall survival.

Only in-frame clones appear in the TCRdb table, and some are missing; sequencing was by immunoSEQ multiplex PCR. This table holds roughly 21,000 clones, just over 90% found once. CDR1 is LGHNA and CDR2 is YSLEER in the germline V gene. Germline trimming cut 0 bases from V and 1 base from J; bases unmatched to any gene: 6. The CDR3 extends over 16 amino acids. This sequence joins TRBV4-3 and TRBJ2-7; 7 bases fit TRBD2. The clonotype originates from a woman aged 35-75 years with stage I lung adenocarcinoma. Sample: peripheral blood, taken before any cancer treatment. CDR3 residues: CASSQDSASGSYEQYF. CDR3 nucleotides: TGCGCCAGCAGCCAAGATAGCGCTAGCGGTTCCTACGAGCAGTACTTC.